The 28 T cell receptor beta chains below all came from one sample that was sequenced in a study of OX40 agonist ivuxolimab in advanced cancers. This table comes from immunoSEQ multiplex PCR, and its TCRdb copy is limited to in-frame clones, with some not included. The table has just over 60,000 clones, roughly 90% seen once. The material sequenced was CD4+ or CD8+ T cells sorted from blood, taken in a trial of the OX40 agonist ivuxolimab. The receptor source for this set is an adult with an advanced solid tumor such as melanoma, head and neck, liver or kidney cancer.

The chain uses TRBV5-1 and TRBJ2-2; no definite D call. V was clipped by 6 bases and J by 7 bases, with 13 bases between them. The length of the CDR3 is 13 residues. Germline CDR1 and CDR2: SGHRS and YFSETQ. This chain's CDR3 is CASTPAGFGELFF. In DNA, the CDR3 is TGCGCCAGCACCCCGGCCGGTTTCGGGGAGCTGTTTTTT.

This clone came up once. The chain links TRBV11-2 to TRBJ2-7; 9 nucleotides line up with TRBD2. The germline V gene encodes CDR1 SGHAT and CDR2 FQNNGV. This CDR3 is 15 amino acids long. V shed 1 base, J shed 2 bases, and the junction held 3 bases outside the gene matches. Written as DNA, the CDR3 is TGTGCCAGCAGCTTAGGATTAGCGGGAGCCTACGAGCAGTACTTC. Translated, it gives CASSLGLAGAYEQYF.

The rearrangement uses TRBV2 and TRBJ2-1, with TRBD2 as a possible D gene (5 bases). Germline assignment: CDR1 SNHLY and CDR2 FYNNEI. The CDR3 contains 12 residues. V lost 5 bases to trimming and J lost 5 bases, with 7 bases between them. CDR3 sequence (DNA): TGTGCCAGCAGTTCCGGGGACAATGAGCAGTTCTTC. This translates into CASSSGDNEQFF.

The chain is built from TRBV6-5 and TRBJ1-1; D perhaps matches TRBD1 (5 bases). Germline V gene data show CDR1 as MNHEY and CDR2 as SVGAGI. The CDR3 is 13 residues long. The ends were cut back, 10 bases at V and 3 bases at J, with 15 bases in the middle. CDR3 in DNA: TGTGCCATCAGGCAGGGAGAGGACACTGAAGCTTTCTTT. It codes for CAIRQGEDTEAFF.

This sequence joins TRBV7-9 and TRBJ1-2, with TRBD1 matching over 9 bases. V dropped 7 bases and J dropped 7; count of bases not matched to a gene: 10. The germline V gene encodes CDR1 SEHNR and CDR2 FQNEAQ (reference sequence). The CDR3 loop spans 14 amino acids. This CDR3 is CASIKTGGGFGYTF. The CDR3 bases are TGTGCCAGCATAAAAACAGGGGGCGGGTTTGGCTACACCTTC.

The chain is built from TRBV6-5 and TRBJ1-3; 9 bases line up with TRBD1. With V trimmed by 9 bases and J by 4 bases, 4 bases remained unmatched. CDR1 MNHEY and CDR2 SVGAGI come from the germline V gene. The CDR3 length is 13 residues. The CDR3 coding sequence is TGTGCCAGTCACAGGGGGCCCGGAAACACCATATATTTT. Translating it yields CASHRGPGNTIYF.

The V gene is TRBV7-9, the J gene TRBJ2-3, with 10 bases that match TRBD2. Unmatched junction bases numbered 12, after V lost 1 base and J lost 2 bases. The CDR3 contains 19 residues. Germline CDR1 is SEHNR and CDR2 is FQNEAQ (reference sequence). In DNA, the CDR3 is TGTGCCAGCAGCTTAGGGGGGACCGCACTAGCGGGAAACACAGATACGCAGTATTTT. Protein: CASSLGGTALAGNTDTQYF.

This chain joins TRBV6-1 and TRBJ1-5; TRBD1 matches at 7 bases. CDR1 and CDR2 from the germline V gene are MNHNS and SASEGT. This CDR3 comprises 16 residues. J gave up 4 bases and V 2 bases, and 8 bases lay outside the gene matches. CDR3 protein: CASSETLRQGNQPQHF. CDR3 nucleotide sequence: TGTGCCAGCAGTGAAACTTTGAGACAGGGAAATCAGCCCCAGCATTTT.

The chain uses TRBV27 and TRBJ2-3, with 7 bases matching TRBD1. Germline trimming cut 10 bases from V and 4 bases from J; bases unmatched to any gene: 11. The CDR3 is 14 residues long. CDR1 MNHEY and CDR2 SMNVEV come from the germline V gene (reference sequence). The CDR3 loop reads CATRTGTNPDTQYF. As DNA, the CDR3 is TGTGCCACCCGGACAGGAACTAACCCAGATACGCAGTATTTT.

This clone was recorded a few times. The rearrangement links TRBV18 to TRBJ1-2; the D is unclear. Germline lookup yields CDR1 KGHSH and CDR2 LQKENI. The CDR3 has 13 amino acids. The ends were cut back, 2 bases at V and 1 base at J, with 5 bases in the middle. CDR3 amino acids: CASSPGINYGYTF. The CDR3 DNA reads TGTGCCAGCTCACCAGGGATTAACTATGGCTACACCTTC.

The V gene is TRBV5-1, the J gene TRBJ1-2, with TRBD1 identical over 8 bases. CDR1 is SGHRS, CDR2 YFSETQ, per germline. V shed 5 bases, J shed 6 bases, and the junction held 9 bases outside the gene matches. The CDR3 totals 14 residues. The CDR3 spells CASRKTGGEDGYTF. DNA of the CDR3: TGCGCCAGCAGAAAAACAGGGGGAGAAGATGGCTACACCTTC.

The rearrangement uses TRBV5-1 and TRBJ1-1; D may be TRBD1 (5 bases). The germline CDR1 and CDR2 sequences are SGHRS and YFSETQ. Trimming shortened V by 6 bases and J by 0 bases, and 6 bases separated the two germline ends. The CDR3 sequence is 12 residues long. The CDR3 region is CASTGMNTEAFF. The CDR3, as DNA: TGCGCCAGCACAGGGATGAACACTGAAGCTTTCTTT.

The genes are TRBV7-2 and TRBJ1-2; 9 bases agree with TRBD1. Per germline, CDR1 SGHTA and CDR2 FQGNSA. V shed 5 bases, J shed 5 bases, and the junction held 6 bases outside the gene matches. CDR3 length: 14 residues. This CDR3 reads CASSTRDREYGYTF. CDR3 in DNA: TGTGCCAGCAGCACCCGGGACAGGGAGTATGGCTACACCTTC.

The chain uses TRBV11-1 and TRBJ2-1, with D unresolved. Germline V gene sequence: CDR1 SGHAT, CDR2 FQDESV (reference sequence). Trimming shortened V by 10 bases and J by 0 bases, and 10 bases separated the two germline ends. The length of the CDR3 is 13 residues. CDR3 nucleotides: TGTGCCATCAGTTCAAACTCCTACAATGAGCAGTTCTTC. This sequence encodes CAISSNSYNEQFF.

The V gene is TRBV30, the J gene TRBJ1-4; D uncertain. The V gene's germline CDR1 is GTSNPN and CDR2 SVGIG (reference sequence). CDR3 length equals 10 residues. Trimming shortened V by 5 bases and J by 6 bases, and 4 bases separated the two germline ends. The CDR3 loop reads CAWSHEKLFF. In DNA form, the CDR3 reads TGTGCCTGGTCGCATGAAAAACTGTTTTTT.

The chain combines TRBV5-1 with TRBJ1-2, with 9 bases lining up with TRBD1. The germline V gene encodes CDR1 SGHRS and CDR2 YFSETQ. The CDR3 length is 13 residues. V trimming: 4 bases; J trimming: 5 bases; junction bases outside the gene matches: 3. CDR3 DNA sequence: TGCGCCAGCAGCCGGACAGGGGATTATGGCTACACCTTC. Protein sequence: CASSRTGDYGYTF.

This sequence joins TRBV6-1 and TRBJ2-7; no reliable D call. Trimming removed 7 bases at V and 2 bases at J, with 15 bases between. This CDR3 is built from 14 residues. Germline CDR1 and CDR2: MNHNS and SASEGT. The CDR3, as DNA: TGTGCCAGCAACCTGTCCCCTTCCACCTACGAGCAGTACTTC. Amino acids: CASNLSPSTYEQYF.

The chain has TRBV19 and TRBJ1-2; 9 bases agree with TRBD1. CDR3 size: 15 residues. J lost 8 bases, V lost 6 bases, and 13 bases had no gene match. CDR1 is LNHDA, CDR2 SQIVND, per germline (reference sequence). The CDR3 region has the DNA TGTGCCAGTAGCCAAGGGGGACAGGGCTTCGGCGGCTACACCTTC. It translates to CASSQGGQGFGGYTF. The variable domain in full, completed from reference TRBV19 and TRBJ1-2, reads DGGITQSPKYLFRKEGQNVTLSCEQNLNHDAMYWYRQDPGQGLRLIYYSQIVNDFQKGDIAEGYSVSREKKESFPLTVTSAQKNPTAFYLCASSQGGQGFGGYTFGSGTRLTVV.

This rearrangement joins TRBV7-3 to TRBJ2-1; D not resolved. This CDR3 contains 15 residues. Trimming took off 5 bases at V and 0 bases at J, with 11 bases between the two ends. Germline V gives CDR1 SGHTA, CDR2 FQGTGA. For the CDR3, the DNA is TGTGCCAGCAGCCCAACTACAGACTCCTACAATGAGCAGTTCTTC. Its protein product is CASSPTTDSYNEQFF.

The CDR3: CASRFRDNPSYEQYF. The CDR3 nucleotides read TGCGCCAGCAGGTTCCGGGACAATCCCTCCTACGAGCAGTACTTC. The chain employs TRBV5-1 and TRBJ2-7; weak D call: TRBD1 (6 bases). V was pared by 5 bases and J by 0 bases, with 15 bases between. The CDR3 sequence is 15 residues long. CDR1 and CDR2 (germline): SGHRS, YFSETQ. Looking up the rest from reference TRBV5-1 and TRBJ2-7 gives the full variable domain: KAGVTQTPRYLIKTRGQQVTLSCSPISGHRSVSWYQQTPGQGLQFLFEYFSETQRNKGNFPGRFSGRQFSNSRSEMNVSTLELGDSALYLCASRFRDNPSYEQYFGPGTRLTVT.

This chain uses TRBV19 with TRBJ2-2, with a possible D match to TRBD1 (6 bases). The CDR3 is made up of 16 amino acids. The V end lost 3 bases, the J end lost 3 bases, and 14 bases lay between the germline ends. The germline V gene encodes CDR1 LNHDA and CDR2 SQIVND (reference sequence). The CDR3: CASSIDGGRDTGELFF. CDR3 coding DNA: TGTGCCAGTAGTATTGATGGGGGCCGGGACACCGGGGAGCTGTTTTTT.

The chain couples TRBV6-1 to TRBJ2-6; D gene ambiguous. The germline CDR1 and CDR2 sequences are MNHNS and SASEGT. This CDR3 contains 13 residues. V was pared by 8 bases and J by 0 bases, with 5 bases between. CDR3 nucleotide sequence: TGTGCCAGCCTCCGCTCTGGGGCCAACGTCCTGACTTTC. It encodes CASLRSGANVLTF.

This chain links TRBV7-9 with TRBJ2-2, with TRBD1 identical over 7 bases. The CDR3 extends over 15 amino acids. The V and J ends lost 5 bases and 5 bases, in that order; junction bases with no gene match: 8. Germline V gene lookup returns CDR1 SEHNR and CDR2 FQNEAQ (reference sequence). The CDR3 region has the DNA TGTGCCAGCAGCGCACAGGGGCGTGGAACCGGGGAGCTGTTTTTT. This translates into CASSAQGRGTGELFF. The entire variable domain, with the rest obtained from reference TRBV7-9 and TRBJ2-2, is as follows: DTGVSQNPRHKITKRGQNVTFRCDPISEHNRLYWYRQTLGQGPEFLTYFQNEAQLEKSRLLSDRFSAERPKGSFSTLEIQRTEQGDSAMYLCASSAQGRGTGELFFGEGSRLTVL.

CDR3 in DNA: TGTGCCTGGAGTGTACTAGATAAGAATTCACCCCTCCACTTT. As protein: CAWSVLDKNSPLHF. The chain combines TRBV30 with TRBJ1-6; no firm D call. Germline V gives CDR1 GTSNPN, CDR2 SVGIG (reference sequence). V was pared by 0 bases and J by 7 bases, with 10 bases between. The CDR3 contains 14 residues.

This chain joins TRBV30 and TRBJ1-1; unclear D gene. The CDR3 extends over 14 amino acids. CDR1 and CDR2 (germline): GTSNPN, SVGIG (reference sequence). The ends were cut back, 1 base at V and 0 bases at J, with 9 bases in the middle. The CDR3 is CAWSGPGMNTEAFF. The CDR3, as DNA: TGTGCCTGGAGTGGCCCGGGAATGAACACTGAAGCTTTCTTT.

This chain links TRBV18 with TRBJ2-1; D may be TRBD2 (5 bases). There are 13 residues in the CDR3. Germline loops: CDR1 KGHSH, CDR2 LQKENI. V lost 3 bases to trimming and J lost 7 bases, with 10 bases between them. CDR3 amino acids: CASSPGEGNEQFF. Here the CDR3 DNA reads TGTGCCAGCTCACCGGGAGAAGGGAATGAGCAGTTCTTC.

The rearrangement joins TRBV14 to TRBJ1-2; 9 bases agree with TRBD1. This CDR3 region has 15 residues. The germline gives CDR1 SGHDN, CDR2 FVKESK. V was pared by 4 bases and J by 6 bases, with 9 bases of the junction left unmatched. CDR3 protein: CASSRNRGRVDGYTF. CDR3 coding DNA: TGTGCCAGCAGCCGGAACAGGGGGCGCGTGGATGGCTACACCTTC. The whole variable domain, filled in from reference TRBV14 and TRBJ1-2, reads EAGVTQFPSHSVIEKGQTVTLRCDPISGHDNLYWYRRVMGKEIKFLLHFVKESKQDESGMPNNRFLAERTGGTYSTLKVQPAELEDSGVYFCASSRNRGRVDGYTFGSGTRLTVV.

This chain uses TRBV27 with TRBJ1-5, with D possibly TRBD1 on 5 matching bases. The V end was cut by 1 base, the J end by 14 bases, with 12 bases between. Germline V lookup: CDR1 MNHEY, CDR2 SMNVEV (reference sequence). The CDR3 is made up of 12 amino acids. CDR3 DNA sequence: TGTGCCAGCAGTTTATTTCCAGGGCCGGAGCATTTT. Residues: CASSLFPGPEHF.